The TCR beta chain described here comes from a study of molecular identifiers for immune sequencing clone quantification. This clonotype was seen ten or more times. Its antigen is currently unknown. Study-level findings and limits: Jurkat TCR RNA that was spiked in from one cell was reportedly detectable among around 1 million naive cells. The sizes of highly expanded clones could be underestimated when identical TCR molecules share a barcode.

Libraries of naive CD8 cells were prepared from approximately 20,000 to 1,000,000 sorted cells using 10%, 30% or 50% RNA. TCR libraries were built in bulk with a published protocol and specific TCR primers. TCRdb reanalysed the PCR reads using MiXCR and keeps one entry per CDR3 protein. The table includes approximately 500,000 distinct CDR3 sequences, 20% to 25% detected once. Germline V lookup: CDR1 SQVTM, CDR2 ANQGSEA. The germline V and J ends were trimmed by 0 bases and 3 bases, with 8 bases remaining between them. This CDR3 has 14 amino acids. The sequenced sample consisted of naive CD8+ T cells from blood, with Jurkat cell RNA spiked in. The subset: FACS-sorted CD8+CD4-CCR7+CD45RA+ naive T cells. This TCR derives from a human donor in good health. Some libraries in this study had Jurkat cell RNA spiked in. The chain couples TRBV29-1 to TRBJ2-2; perhaps TRBD2 as D (5 bases). This chain's CDR3 is CSVEDGEYTGELFF. The CDR3 DNA follows: TGCAGCGTTGAAGACGGGGAGTACACCGGGGAGCTGTTTTTT.